The present T cell receptor (beta chain) was sequenced within a study of early T cells in non-severe SARS-CoV-2 infection. One entry per CDR3 protein results from TCRdb running MiXCR on the 5' RACE reads. The sample yields more than 65,000 distinct CDR3 sequences, roughly an eighth seen once. The CDR3 totals 14 residues. V was shortened by 7 bases and J by 1 base, with 13 bases between the two germline ends. In germline, CDR1 is MNHNS, CDR2 SASEGT. The sequenced material came from whole blood. The TCR originated in an adult who was a healthcare worker with PCR-confirmed SARS-CoV-2 infection or an uninfected control (not recorded which). The chain carries TRBV6-1 and TRBJ1-2; D might be TRBD1 (5 bases). In DNA, the CDR3 is TGTGCCAGCAAGGAGAAGGGGATTAACTATGGCTACACCTTC. Encoded protein: CASKEKGINYGYTF.